A selection of T cell receptor beta chains follows, all from one sample in a study of T cells in localized non-small cell lung cancer. Produced via immunoSEQ multiplex PCR; TCRdb's table is partial and in-frame only. The sample has about 36,000 clones, roughly 89% seen once. The specimen comprised peripheral blood, sampled before any cancer treatment. Every receptor here comes from a woman aged 40-70 years with stage I lung adenocarcinoma. CDR3s include the opening cysteine and the closing phenylalanine or tryptophan. Fields, in order: clone size, D gene, J gene, V gene, CDR3 DNA, CDR3 protein. The D gene is left open where the match is weak. Some rows mark clone size as missing; the rest say once, few, many or name a class of expanded clone.

abundance: .
d_gene: TRBD1
j_gene: TRBJ1-3
v_gene: TRBV5-1
CDR3nt: TGCGCCAGCGCGCCGACAGGGAGCGCCGGAAACACCATATATTTT
CDR3aa: CASAPTGSAGNTIYF

abundance: once
d_gene: TRBD2
j_gene: TRBJ2-1
v_gene: TRBV4-1
CDR3nt: TGCGCCAGCAGCGTAACCGGGACTAGCGGCCTCAATGAGCAGTTCTTC
CDR3aa: CASSVTGTSGLNEQFF

abundance: .
d_gene: .
j_gene: TRBJ1-4
v_gene: TRBV5-1
CDR3nt: TGCGCCAGCAGCTTGATGACAGGAGGAGGAGAAAAACTGTTTTTT
CDR3aa: CASSLMTGGGEKLFF

abundance: .
d_gene: .
j_gene: TRBJ2-2
v_gene: TRBV28
CDR3nt: TGTGCCAGCAGAGATAGTTTCAGGGTTATCATTGCCGGGGAGCTGTTTTTT
CDR3aa: CASRDSFRVIIAGELFF

abundance: once
d_gene: TRBD1
j_gene: TRBJ2-1
v_gene: TRBV7-2
CDR3nt: TGTGCCAGCAGCTTAGCTCGGGACAGCAATGAGCAGTTCTTC
CDR3aa: CASSLARDSNEQFF

abundance: few
d_gene: .
j_gene: TRBJ1-2
v_gene: TRBV2
CDR3nt: TGTGCCAGCAGTGAAGCCATCACTGCCTATGGCTACACCTTC
CDR3aa: CASSEAITAYGYTF

abundance: .
d_gene: TRBD1
j_gene: TRBJ1-4
v_gene: TRBV28
CDR3nt: TGTGCCAGCAGGGTACAGGGGGTCATACGCATTGCAACTAATGAAAAACTGTTTTTT
CDR3aa: CASRVQGVIRIATNEKLFF

abundance: .
d_gene: .
j_gene: TRBJ2-3
v_gene: TRBV10-1
CDR3nt: TGCGCCAGCAGTGATGGACTGGCGGTAGATACGCAGTATTTT
CDR3aa: CASSDGLAVDTQYF

abundance: .
d_gene: .
j_gene: TRBJ1-4
v_gene: TRBV6-1
CDR3nt: TGTGCCAGCAGTGAACGGGCAGGTTATGAAAAACTGTTTTTT
CDR3aa: CASSERAGYEKLFF

abundance: .
d_gene: .
j_gene: TRBJ2-5
v_gene: TRBV7-8
CDR3nt: TGTGCCAGCAGCACCCAACAGGGGGCGAAGACTAGCGGGTACCAAGAGACCCAGTACTTC
CDR3aa: CASSTQQGAKTSGYQETQYF

abundance: .
d_gene: .
j_gene: TRBJ2-1
v_gene: TRBV9
CDR3nt: TGTGCCAGCAGCGAAACGGGAGACAATGAGCAGTTCTTC
CDR3aa: CASSETGDNEQFF

abundance: once
d_gene: .
j_gene: TRBJ2-5
v_gene: TRBV28
CDR3nt: TGTGCCAGCAGTTTGAGAGAGACCCAGTACTTC
CDR3aa: CASSLRETQYF

abundance: .
d_gene: TRBD1
j_gene: TRBJ2-7
v_gene: TRBV18
CDR3nt: TGTGCCAGCTCAGTATCCGATCCGGGACAGGGGGCTTTTCTATACGAGCAGTACTTC
CDR3aa: CASSVSDPGQGAFLYEQYF

abundance: .
d_gene: .
j_gene: TRBJ1-1
v_gene: TRBV5-1
CDR3nt: TGCGCCAGCAGCTTAACCCTGGGCGTAGCAGGGAACACTGAAGCTTTCTTT
CDR3aa: CASSLTLGVAGNTEAFF

abundance: .
d_gene: TRBD2
j_gene: TRBJ2-3
v_gene: TRBV7-3
CDR3nt: TGTGCCAGCAGCCGAGGATATAGCGGGGGGGCCTCGGATACGCAGTATTTT
CDR3aa: CASSRGYSGGASDTQYF

abundance: .
d_gene: .
j_gene: TRBJ2-7
v_gene: TRBV7-2
CDR3nt: TGTGCCAGCAGCCTCGACAGCCATACCTACGAGCAGTACTTC
CDR3aa: CASSLDSHTYEQYF

abundance: .
d_gene: .
j_gene: TRBJ1-1
v_gene: TRBV7-3
CDR3nt: TGTGCCAGCAGCGAGGGGAGGACTGAAGCTTTCTTT
CDR3aa: CASSEGRTEAFF

abundance: .
d_gene: TRBD2
j_gene: TRBJ2-1
v_gene: TRBV5-1
CDR3nt: TGCGCCAGCAGCTTGGAGGCGGGGGGGCCGAATGAGCAGTTCTTC
CDR3aa: CASSLEAGGPNEQFF

abundance: .
d_gene: TRBD1
j_gene: TRBJ1-1
v_gene: TRBV5-4
CDR3nt: TGTGCCAGCAGCCCCGGGACAGGGGGTACTGAAGCTTTCTTT
CDR3aa: CASSPGTGGTEAFF

abundance: .
d_gene: .
j_gene: TRBJ1-1
v_gene: TRBV5-1
CDR3nt: TGCGCCAGCAGCTTGGAGCCGGTGAACACTGAAGCTTTCTTT
CDR3aa: CASSLEPVNTEAFF

abundance: .
d_gene: .
j_gene: TRBJ1-6
v_gene: TRBV6-1
CDR3nt: TGTGCCAGCAGTCGAGGACAACCTAATTCACCCCTCCACTTT
CDR3aa: CASSRGQPNSPLHF

abundance: .
d_gene: .
j_gene: TRBJ2-2
v_gene: TRBV2
CDR3nt: TGTGCCAGCAGGTCACAGGGTGTTGGCGGGGAGCTGTTTTTT
CDR3aa: CASRSQGVGGELFF

abundance: once
d_gene: TRBD1
j_gene: TRBJ1-1
v_gene: TRBV10-3
CDR3nt: TGTGCCATCAGGACAGGGGGCAGCGCTGAAGCTTTCTTT
CDR3aa: CAIRTGGSAEAFF

abundance: .
d_gene: .
j_gene: TRBJ2-3
v_gene: TRBV7-2
CDR3nt: TGTGCCAGCAGCTTACGGAGAGATACGCAGTATTTT
CDR3aa: CASSLRRDTQYF

abundance: .
d_gene: .
j_gene: TRBJ1-3
v_gene: TRBV28
CDR3nt: TGTGCCAGCCTCCGGGACACTGGAAACACCATATATTTT
CDR3aa: CASLRDTGNTIYF

abundance: .
d_gene: .
j_gene: TRBJ2-7
v_gene: TRBV5-1
CDR3nt: TGCGCCAGCAGCGACGGATCCGGGACTCACGAGCAGTACTTC
CDR3aa: CASSDGSGTHEQYF

abundance: .
d_gene: .
j_gene: TRBJ1-1
v_gene: TRBV4-1
CDR3nt: TGCGCCAGCAGCCAAGGGAGGGGCCTGAACACTGAAGCTTTCTTT
CDR3aa: CASSQGRGLNTEAFF

abundance: .
d_gene: .
j_gene: TRBJ2-2
v_gene: TRBV6-1
CDR3nt: TGTGCCAGCAGTGGGGACTCCACCGGGGAGCTGTTTTTT
CDR3aa: CASSGDSTGELFF

abundance: .
d_gene: .
j_gene: TRBJ1-1
v_gene: TRBV6-5
CDR3nt: TGTGCCAGCAGTTACTCAGGGACTGGCGCCACTGAAGCTTTCTTT
CDR3aa: CASSYSGTGATEAFF

abundance: .
d_gene: TRBD1
j_gene: TRBJ2-5
v_gene: TRBV4-2
CDR3nt: TGTGCCAGCAGCTCCCCCGGGACAGGAAAAGAGACCCAGTACTTC
CDR3aa: CASSSPGTGKETQYF

abundance: .
d_gene: TRBD2
j_gene: TRBJ2-1
v_gene: TRBV7-3
CDR3nt: TGTGCCAGCAGCGTCGGGGGGGCTCATAATGAGCAGTTCTTC
CDR3aa: CASSVGGAHNEQFF

abundance: .
d_gene: .
j_gene: TRBJ2-7
v_gene: TRBV5-1
CDR3nt: TGCGCCAGCAGCTTGGTGGTCAGGGCCTACGGGCAGTACTTC
CDR3aa: CASSLVVRAYGQYF

abundance: .
d_gene: TRBD1
j_gene: TRBJ2-7
v_gene: TRBV5-6
CDR3nt: TGTGCCAGCAGCTTCCGGACAGGGAGGTACGAGCAGTACTTC
CDR3aa: CASSFRTGRYEQYF

abundance: .
d_gene: TRBD1
j_gene: TRBJ2-5
v_gene: TRBV14
CDR3nt: TGTGCCAGCAGCCAAGGGGCAGGGGGGACCCAGTACTTC
CDR3aa: CASSQGAGGTQYF

abundance: .
d_gene: TRBD1
j_gene: TRBJ1-2
v_gene: TRBV9
CDR3nt: TGTGCCAGCAGGGCAGGACAGGGCCACTATGGCTACACCTTC
CDR3aa: CASRAGQGHYGYTF

abundance: .
d_gene: .
j_gene: TRBJ2-7
v_gene: TRBV28
CDR3nt: TGTGCCAGCAGTCCGTACGGAAGGGTGGCGACACCTCCCTACGAGCAGTACTTC
CDR3aa: CASSPYGRVATPPYEQYF

abundance: .
d_gene: TRBD1
j_gene: TRBJ2-7
v_gene: TRBV28
CDR3nt: TGTGCCAGCAGTCCGAGGACAGGAAGAGTCGACGAGCAGTACTTC
CDR3aa: CASSPRTGRVDEQYF

abundance: .
d_gene: .
j_gene: TRBJ1-4
v_gene: TRBV5-1
CDR3nt: TGCGCCAGCAGTCTCGTCGGGCGAGGAAATGAAAAACTGTTTTTT
CDR3aa: CASSLVGRGNEKLFF

abundance: .
d_gene: .
j_gene: TRBJ2-3
v_gene: TRBV6-6
CDR3nt: TGTGCCAGCAGTTACATGACAGATACGCAGTATTTT
CDR3aa: CASSYMTDTQYF

abundance: few
d_gene: .
j_gene: TRBJ2-7
v_gene: TRBV4-2
CDR3nt: TGTGCCAGCAGCCAAGCGAGTGGCGGCGAGCAGTACTTC
CDR3aa: CASSQASGGEQYF

abundance: .
d_gene: .
j_gene: TRBJ1-1
v_gene: TRBV21-1
CDR3nt: TGTGCCAGCAGCAAAGGGGACAGCATCATGAACACTGAAGCTTTCTTT
CDR3aa: CASSKGDSIMNTEAFF

abundance: .
d_gene: .
j_gene: TRBJ2-2
v_gene: TRBV2
CDR3nt: TGTGCCAGCAGTTCCCAGGGGAACACCGGGGAGCTGTTTTTT
CDR3aa: CASSSQGNTGELFF

abundance: .
d_gene: TRBD1
j_gene: TRBJ2-4
v_gene: TRBV6-1
CDR3nt: TGTGCCAGCAGTGAATTCCCCTCAGGGGGTGAAGCCAAAAACATTCAGTACTTC
CDR3aa: CASSEFPSGGEAKNIQYF

abundance: .
d_gene: .
j_gene: TRBJ1-5
v_gene: TRBV5-4
CDR3nt: TGTGCCAGCAGCTCCGGGTGGGACCAGCCCCAGCATTTT
CDR3aa: CASSSGWDQPQHF

abundance: .
d_gene: .
j_gene: TRBJ2-7
v_gene: TRBV19
CDR3nt: TGTGCCAGTAGTATAGATGGGGGGACAGCCTACGAGCAGTACTTC
CDR3aa: CASSIDGGTAYEQYF

abundance: .
d_gene: .
j_gene: TRBJ1-5
v_gene: TRBV28
CDR3nt: TGTGCCAGCAGCGATAGCAATCAGCCCCAGCATTTT
CDR3aa: CASSDSNQPQHF

abundance: .
d_gene: TRBD2
j_gene: TRBJ2-1
v_gene: TRBV11-3
CDR3nt: TGTGCCAGCAGCTCACTCGTAGCGGGGGCCTACAATGAGCAGTTCTTC
CDR3aa: CASSSLVAGAYNEQFF

abundance: .
d_gene: .
j_gene: TRBJ2-7
v_gene: TRBV5-1
CDR3nt: TGCGCCAGCAGCTTGGGGCCTTCAGACCCCGACGACGAGCAGTACTTC
CDR3aa: CASSLGPSDPDDEQYF

abundance: .
d_gene: .
j_gene: TRBJ2-7
v_gene: TRBV11-1
CDR3nt: TGTGCCAGCAGCTTAGTTCGTCGAAATCCCTACGAGCAGTACTTC
CDR3aa: CASSLVRRNPYEQYF

abundance: .
d_gene: .
j_gene: TRBJ2-1
v_gene: TRBV6-1
CDR3nt: TGTGCCAGCAGTGTACGCGGGACAGCTTTGGGTGAGCAGTTCTTC
CDR3aa: CASSVRGTALGEQFF

abundance: .
d_gene: TRBD1
j_gene: TRBJ1-2
v_gene: TRBV9
CDR3nt: TGTGCCAGCACCGTGGGGGGGACAGGCCGTAATGGCTACACCTTC
CDR3aa: CASTVGGTGRNGYTF

abundance: .
d_gene: TRBD1
j_gene: TRBJ1-2
v_gene: TRBV5-5
CDR3nt: TGTGCCAGCAGCCCGTCCCGGGACAGGGGGCTCGGCTACACCTTC
CDR3aa: CASSPSRDRGLGYTF

abundance: .
d_gene: .
j_gene: TRBJ1-1
v_gene: TRBV12-5
CDR3nt: TGTGCTAGTGCCATTAACACTGAAGCTTTCTTT
CDR3aa: CASAINTEAFF